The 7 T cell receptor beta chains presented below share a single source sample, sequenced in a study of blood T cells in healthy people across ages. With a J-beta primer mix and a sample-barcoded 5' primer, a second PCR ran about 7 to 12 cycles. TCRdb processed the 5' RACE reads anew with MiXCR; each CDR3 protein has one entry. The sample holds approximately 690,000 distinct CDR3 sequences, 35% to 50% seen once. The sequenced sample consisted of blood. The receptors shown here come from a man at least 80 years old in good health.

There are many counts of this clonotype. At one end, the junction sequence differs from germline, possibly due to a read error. This CDR3 is CASSLGGPTDTQYF. DNA for the CDR3: TGTGCCAGCAGCTTAGGCGGCCCGACAGATACGCAGTATTTT. This sequence joins TRBV5-1 and TRBJ2-3; D not resolved. CDR1 is SGHRS, CDR2 YFSETQ, per germline. The CDR3 sequence is 14 residues long.

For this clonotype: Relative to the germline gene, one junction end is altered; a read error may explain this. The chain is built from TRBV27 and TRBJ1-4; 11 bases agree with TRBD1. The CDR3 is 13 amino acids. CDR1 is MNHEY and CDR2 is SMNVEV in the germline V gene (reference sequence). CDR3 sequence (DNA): TGTGCCAGCCAGGACAGGGGGCATGAAAAACCGTTTTTT. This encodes CASQDRGHEKPFF. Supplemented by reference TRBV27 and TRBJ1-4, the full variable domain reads EAQVTQNPRYLITVTGKKLTVTCSQNMNHEYMSWYRQDPGLGLRQIYYSMNVEVTDKGDVPEGYKVSRKEKRNFPLILESPSPNQTSLYFCASQDRGHEKPFFGSGTQLSVL.

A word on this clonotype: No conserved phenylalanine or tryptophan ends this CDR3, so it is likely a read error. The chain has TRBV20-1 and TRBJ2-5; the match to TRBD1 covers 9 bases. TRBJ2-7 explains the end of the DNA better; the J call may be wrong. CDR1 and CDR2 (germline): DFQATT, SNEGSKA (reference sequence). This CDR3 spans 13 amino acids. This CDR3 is CSAGGTGFYEQYL. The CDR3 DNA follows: TGCAGTGCTGGCGGGACAGGGTTCTACGAGCAGTACTTA.

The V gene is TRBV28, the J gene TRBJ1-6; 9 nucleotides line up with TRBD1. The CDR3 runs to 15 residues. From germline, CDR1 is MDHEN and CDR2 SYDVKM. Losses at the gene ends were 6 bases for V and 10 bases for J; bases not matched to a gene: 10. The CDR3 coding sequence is TGTGCCAGCAGCCCCCAGGACAGGGGCGGCTCACCCCTCCACTTT. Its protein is CASSPQDRGGSPLHF. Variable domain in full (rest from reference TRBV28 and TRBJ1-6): DVKVTQSSRYLVKRTGEKVFLECVQDMDHENMFWYRQDPGLGLRLIYFSYDVKMKEKGDIPEGYSVSREKKERFSLILESASTNQTSMYLCASSPQDRGGSPLHFGNGTRLTVT.

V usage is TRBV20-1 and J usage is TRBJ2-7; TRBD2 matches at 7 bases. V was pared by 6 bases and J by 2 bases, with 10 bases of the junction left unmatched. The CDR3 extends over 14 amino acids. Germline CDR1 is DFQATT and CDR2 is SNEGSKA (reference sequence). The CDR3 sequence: CSARAPSGTYEQYF. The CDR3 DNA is TGCAGTGCCAGGGCTCCTAGCGGAACCTACGAGCAGTACTTC.

In nucleotides, the CDR3 is TGTGCCAGCAGTCCGACAGGTCTCATTAAAGAGACCCAGTACTTC. The encoded protein is CASSPTGLIKETQYF. V gene TRBV7-2 combines with J gene TRBJ2-5, with D perhaps TRBD1 (6 bases). The CDR3 is 15 residues long. From germline, CDR1 is SGHTA and CDR2 FQGNSA. Trimming took 6 bases from V and 3 from J, leaving 17 bases between them.

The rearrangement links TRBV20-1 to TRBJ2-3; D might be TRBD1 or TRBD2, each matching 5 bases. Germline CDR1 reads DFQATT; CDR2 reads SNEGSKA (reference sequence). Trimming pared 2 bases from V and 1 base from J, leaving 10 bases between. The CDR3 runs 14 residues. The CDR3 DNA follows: TGCAGTGCTAGACACCTGGGGGGCACAGATACGCAGTATTTT. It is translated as CSARHLGGTDTQYF.